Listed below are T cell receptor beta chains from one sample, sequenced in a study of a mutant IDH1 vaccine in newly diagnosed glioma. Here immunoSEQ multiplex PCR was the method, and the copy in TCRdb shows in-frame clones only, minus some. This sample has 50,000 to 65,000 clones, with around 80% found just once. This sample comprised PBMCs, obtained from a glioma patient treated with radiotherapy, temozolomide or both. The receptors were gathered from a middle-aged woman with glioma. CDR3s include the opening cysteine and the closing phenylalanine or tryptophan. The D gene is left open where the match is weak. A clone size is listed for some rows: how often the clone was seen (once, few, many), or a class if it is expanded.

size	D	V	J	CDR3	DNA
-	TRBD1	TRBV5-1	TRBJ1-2	CASSAPGGRTSGYGYTF	TGCGCCAGCAGCGCCCCAGGGGGCAGGACGAGCGGTTATGGCTACACCTTC
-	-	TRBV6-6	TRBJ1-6	CASSMGGVFSPLHF	TGTGCCAGCAGCATGGGAGGTGTATTTTCACCCCTCCACTTT
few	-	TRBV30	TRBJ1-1	CAWSVTWGVEAFF	TGTGCCTGGAGTGTAACGTGGGGGGTAGAAGCTTTCTTT
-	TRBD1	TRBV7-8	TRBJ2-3	CASSLASRGTDTQYF	TGTGCCAGCAGCTTAGCGAGCAGGGGGACAGATACGCAGTATTTT
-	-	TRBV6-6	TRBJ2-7	CASSYEGLSSYEQYF	TGTGCCAGCAGTTACGAGGGGCTTAGCTCCTACGAGCAGTACTTC
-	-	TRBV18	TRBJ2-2	CASRRGTDTGELFF	TGTGCCAGCCGACGGGGGACGGACACCGGGGAGCTGTTTTTT
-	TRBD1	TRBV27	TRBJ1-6	CASSLGTGGGPLHF	TGTGCCAGCAGTTTAGGTACAGGGGGGGGACCCCTCCACTTT
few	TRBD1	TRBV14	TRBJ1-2	CASSRQGYGYTF	TGTGCCAGCAGCCGACAGGGCTATGGCTACACCTTC
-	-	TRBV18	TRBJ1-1	CASSPEVIQNTEAFF	TGTGCCAGCTCACCAGAGGTGATCCAGAACACTGAAGCTTTCTTT
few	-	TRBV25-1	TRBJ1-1	CASSVSGLREAFF	TGTGCCAGCAGTGTTTCGGGATTGCGGGAAGCTTTCTTT
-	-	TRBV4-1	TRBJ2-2	CASSQELGSGELFF	TGCGCCAGCAGCCAAGAGCTGGGTAGCGGGGAGCTGTTTTTT
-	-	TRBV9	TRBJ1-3	CASSVATTGYTIYF	TGTGCCAGCAGCGTAGCTACTACTGGCTACACCATATATTTT
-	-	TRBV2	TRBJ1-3	CASRRGTSSGNTIYF	TGTGCCAGCAGGCGAGGGACAAGCTCTGGAAACACCATATATTTT
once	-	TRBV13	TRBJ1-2	CASSLQEFYGYTF	TGTGCCAGCAGCTTGCAGGAATTCTATGGCTACACCTTC
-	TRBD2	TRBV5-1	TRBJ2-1	CASSPLAGGPNEQFF	TGCGCCAGCAGCCCCCTAGCGGGGGGGCCTAATGAGCAGTTCTTC
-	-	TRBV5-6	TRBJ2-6	CASSLWGGGANVLTF	TGTGCCAGCAGCTTATGGGGTGGTGGGGCCAACGTCCTGACTTTC
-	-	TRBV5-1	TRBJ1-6	CASSEGGNSPLHF	TGCGCCAGCAGCGAGGGGGGTAATTCACCCCTCCACTTT
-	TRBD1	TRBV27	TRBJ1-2	CASSWGQGATYGYTF	TGTGCCAGCAGTTGGGGACAGGGGGCTACCTATGGCTACACCTTC
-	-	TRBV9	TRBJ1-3	CASSVEGRFGNTIYF	TGTGCCAGCAGCGTAGAAGGCCGTTTCGGAAACACCATATATTTT
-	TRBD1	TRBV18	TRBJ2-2	CASSPDWTGGTTGELFF	TGTGCCAGCTCACCCGATTGGACAGGGGGCACCACCGGGGAGCTGTTTTTT
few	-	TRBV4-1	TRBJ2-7	CASSPRQGRGEQYF	TGCGCCAGCAGCCCCAGACAGGGGAGGGGCGAGCAGTACTTC
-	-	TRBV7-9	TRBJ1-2	CASSLWVGVNYGYTF	TGTGCCAGCAGCTTATGGGTTGGGGTAAACTATGGCTACACCTTC
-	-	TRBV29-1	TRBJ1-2	CSVEDEGAGYGYTF	TGCAGCGTTGAAGATGAAGGGGCGGGCTATGGCTACACCTTC